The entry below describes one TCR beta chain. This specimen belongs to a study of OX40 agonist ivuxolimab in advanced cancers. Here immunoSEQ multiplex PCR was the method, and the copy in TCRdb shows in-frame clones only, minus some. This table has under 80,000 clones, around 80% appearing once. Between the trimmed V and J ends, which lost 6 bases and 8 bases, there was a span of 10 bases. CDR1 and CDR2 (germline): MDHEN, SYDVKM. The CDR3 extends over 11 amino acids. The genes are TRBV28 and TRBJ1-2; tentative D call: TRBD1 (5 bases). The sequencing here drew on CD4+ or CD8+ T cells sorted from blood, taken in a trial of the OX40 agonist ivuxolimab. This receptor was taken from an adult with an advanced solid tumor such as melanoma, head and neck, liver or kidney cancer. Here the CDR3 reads CASRAQGGYTF. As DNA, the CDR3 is TGTGCCAGCAGGGCCCAGGGAGGCTACACCTTC.